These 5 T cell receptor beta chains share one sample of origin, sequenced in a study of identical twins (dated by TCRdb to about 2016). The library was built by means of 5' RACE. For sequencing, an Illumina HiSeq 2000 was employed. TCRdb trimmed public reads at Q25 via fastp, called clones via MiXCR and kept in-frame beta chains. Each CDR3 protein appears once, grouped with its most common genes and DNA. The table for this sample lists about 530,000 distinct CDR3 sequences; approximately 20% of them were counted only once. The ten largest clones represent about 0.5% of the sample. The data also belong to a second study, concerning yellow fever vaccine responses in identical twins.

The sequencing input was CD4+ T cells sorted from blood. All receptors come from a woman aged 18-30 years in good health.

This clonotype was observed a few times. The DNA for the CDR3 is TGTGCCACTACAGGGCCCGGGGAGCTGTTTTTT. Protein product: CATTGPGELFF. The V and J genes are TRBV12-3 or TRBV12-4 and TRBJ2-2; a weak D match, TRBD1 (6 bases). The germline V and J ends were trimmed by 10 bases and 6 bases, with 9 bases remaining between them. The CDR3 is 11 residues long.

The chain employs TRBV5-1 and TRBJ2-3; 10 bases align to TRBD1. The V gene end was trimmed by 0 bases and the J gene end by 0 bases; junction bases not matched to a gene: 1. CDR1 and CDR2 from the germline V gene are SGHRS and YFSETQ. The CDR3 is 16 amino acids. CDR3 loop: CASSLGTGGSTDTQYF. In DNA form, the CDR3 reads TGCGCCAGCAGCTTGGGGACAGGGGGAAGCACAGATACGCAGTATTTT.

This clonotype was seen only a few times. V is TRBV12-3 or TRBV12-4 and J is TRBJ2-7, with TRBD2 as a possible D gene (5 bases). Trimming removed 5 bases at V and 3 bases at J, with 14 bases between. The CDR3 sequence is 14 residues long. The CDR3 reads CASSNGLLLYEQYF. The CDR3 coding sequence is TGTGCCAGCAGTAATGGACTCTTACTCTACGAGCAGTACTTC.

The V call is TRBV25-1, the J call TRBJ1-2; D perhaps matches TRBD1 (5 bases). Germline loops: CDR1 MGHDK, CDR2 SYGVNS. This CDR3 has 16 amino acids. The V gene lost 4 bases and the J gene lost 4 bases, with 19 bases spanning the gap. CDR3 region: CASSAPSGTAGYGYTF. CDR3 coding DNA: TGTGCCAGCAGTGCCCCTTCCGGGACGGCGGGCTATGGCTACACCTTC.

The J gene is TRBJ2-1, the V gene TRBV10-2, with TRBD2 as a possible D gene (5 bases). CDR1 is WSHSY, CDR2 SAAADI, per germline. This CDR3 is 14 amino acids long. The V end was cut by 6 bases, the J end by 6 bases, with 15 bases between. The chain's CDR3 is CASRDSGRANEQFF. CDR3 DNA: TGCGCCAGCAGGGACTCCGGACGCGCCAATGAGCAGTTCTTC.